The 24 T cell receptor beta chains reported below all come from one sample, sequenced in a study of T-cell reconstitution after alpha-beta-depleted transplantation in children. The TCRbeta library incorporated unique molecular identifiers. TCRdb re-called the PCR reads through MiXCR, storing one row per CDR3 protein. In the table there are approximately 83,000 distinct CDR3 sequences, roughly 8% of which are singletons. Sample: PBMCs from the stem cell graft donor, taken from the stem cell graft. Source of these receptors: a human donor who donated a stem cell graft to a child with congenital amegakaryocytic thrombocytopenia.

This clonotype was recorded at least ten times. The V call is TRBV20-1, the J call TRBJ1-4; D is ambiguous. Per the germline V gene, CDR1 is DFQATT and CDR2 is SNEGSKA (reference sequence). V dropped 3 bases and J dropped 6 bases, with 14 bases sitting between them. This CDR3 has 14 residues. The DNA of the CDR3 is TGCAGTGCTAGTCTGAGGGATGGTTATGAAAAACTGTTTTTT. This translates into CSASLRDGYEKLFF.

This clonotype has ten or more counts. This rearrangement joins TRBV20-1 to TRBJ1-2, with D perhaps TRBD1 (5 bases). CDR1 and CDR2 from the germline V gene are DFQATT and SNEGSKA (reference sequence). Trimming shortened V by 5 bases and J by 5 bases, and 21 bases separated the two germline ends. There are 15 residues in the CDR3. The CDR3 is CSAHPAGDKSYGYTF. The DNA of the CDR3 is TGCAGTGCTCACCCGGCGGGGGATAAGAGTTATGGCTACACCTTC.

In this sample, this clonotype turned up many times. The rearrangement uses TRBV5-1 and TRBJ2-1, with D possibly matching TRBD2 (6 bases). V lost 1 base and J lost 4, with 9 bases in between. The CDR3 sequence is 14 residues long. The V gene's germline CDR1 is SGHRS and CDR2 YFSETQ. The CDR3 nucleotides are TGCGCCAGCAGCTTGCCGGGGGAATACAATGAGCAGTTCTTC. Translating it yields CASSLPGEYNEQFF.

The table lists this clonotype with many counts. This rearrangement joins TRBV28 to TRBJ2-5; 8 bases match TRBD1. The V and J ends lost 6 bases and 5 bases, in that order; junction bases with no gene match: 5. The CDR3 loop spans 13 amino acids. The V gene's germline CDR1 is MDHEN and CDR2 SYDVKM. CDR3 sequence: CASSYRGTETQYF. The CDR3 DNA sequence: TGTGCCAGCAGCTACAGGGGGACGGAGACCCAGTACTTC.

Ten or more counts support this clonotype. This chain connects TRBV5-5 to TRBJ2-7; TRBD2 might be the D (5 bases). Germline V gene sequence: CDR1 SGHKS, CDR2 YYEKEE (reference sequence). This CDR3 spans 15 amino acids. The V end lost 2 bases, the J end lost 3 bases, and 15 bases lay between the germline ends. The CDR3 loop reads CASSFDSGILYEQYF. The CDR3 DNA sequence: TGTGCCAGCAGCTTCGATTCGGGGATTCTCTACGAGCAGTACTTC.

This clonotype has a count of ten or more. This chain connects TRBV4-2 to TRBJ2-3, with 9 bases aligning to TRBD2. Losses at the gene ends were 0 bases for V and 3 bases for J; bases not matched to a gene: 7. This CDR3 is built from 17 residues. Germline-derived CDR1 and CDR2 are LGHNA and YNFKEQ. CDR3 DNA sequence: TGTGCCAGCAGCCAAGATATCCAGCGGGGGGAGACAGATACGCAGTATTTT. Amino acids: CASSQDIQRGETDTQYF.

This clonotype has at least ten counts. V is TRBV5-1 and J is TRBJ1-3, with unresolved D. The CDR3 loop spans 15 amino acids. Germline V gene lookup returns CDR1 SGHRS and CDR2 YFSETQ. Trimming took off 4 bases at V and 0 bases at J, with 11 bases between the two ends. DNA of the CDR3: TGCGCCAGCAGCGATACTGGGAGCTCTGGAAACACCATATATTTT. This encodes CASSDTGSSGNTIYF.

This clonotype was recorded at least ten times. CDR3 protein: CATKGVEGNTIYF. CDR3 bases: TGTGCCACGAAGGGGGTAGAGGGAAACACCATATATTTT. This chain uses TRBV15 with TRBJ1-3; D perhaps matches TRBD1 (6 bases). The germline CDR1 and CDR2 sequences are LNHNV and YYDKDF (reference sequence). This CDR3 is 13 amino acids long. V gave up 9 bases and J gave up 4 bases, with 13 bases separating them.

At least ten counts were recorded for this clonotype. V and J are TRBV7-2 and TRBJ2-1; D may be TRBD1 or TRBD2 (6 bases each). Trimming pared 5 bases from V and 9 bases from J, leaving 17 bases between. Germline lookup yields CDR1 SGHTA and CDR2 FQGNSA. This CDR3 comprises 14 residues. The CDR3 here is CASSPLLGGREQFF. The CDR3 bases are TGTGCCAGCAGCCCCCTATTGGGGGGCCGTGAGCAGTTCTTC.

This clonotype was counted ten times or more. V gene TRBV7-2 combines with J gene TRBJ2-1, with D perhaps TRBD2 (6 bases). Germline-derived CDR1 and CDR2 are SGHTA and FQGNSA. Trimming took off 5 bases at V and 10 bases at J, with 18 bases between the two ends. The CDR3 runs to 14 residues. Written as DNA, the CDR3 is TGTGCCAGCAGCCCCACCGCCGGGAGAAGAGAGCAGTTCTTC. Protein: CASSPTAGRREQFF.

This clonotype was detected ten times or more. This chain joins TRBV3-1 and TRBJ2-1; D uncertain. Looked up from germline, CDR1 is LGHDT and CDR2 is YNNKEL (reference sequence). V gave up 0 bases and J gave up 9 bases, with 9 bases separating them. The CDR3 consists of 13 residues. CDR3 protein: CASSQDRQTEQFF. CDR3 DNA: TGTGCCAGCAGCCAAGATCGGCAGACTGAGCAGTTCTTC.

This clonotype was counted many times. This chain uses TRBV5-1 with TRBJ1-2; D is perhaps TRBD1 (5 bases). Germline values: CDR1 SGHRS, CDR2 YFSETQ. The V gene lost 4 bases and the J gene lost 8 bases, with 18 bases spanning the gap. The CDR3 sequence is 14 residues long. The chain's CDR3 is CASSLYQGNRGYTF. The CDR3 DNA reads TGCGCCAGCAGCCTGTATCAGGGCAACAGGGGCTACACCTTC.

The chain has TRBV29-1 and TRBJ1-1; D unresolved. V was shortened by 6 bases and J by 6 bases, with 17 bases between the two germline ends. The CDR3 loop spans 13 amino acids. CDR1 is SQVTM and CDR2 is ANQGSEA in the germline V gene. The CDR3 here is CSVQGRGEAEAFF. For the CDR3, the DNA is TGCAGCGTGCAAGGCAGAGGTGAGGCTGAAGCTTTCTTT.

About this clonotype: One end of the junction fails to match germline, which may point to a read error. This chain connects TRBV5-4 to TRBJ2-2; D may match TRBD1 or TRBD2 (5 bases each). The CDR3 is 14 amino acids. In germline, CDR1 is SGHNT, CDR2 YYREEE (reference sequence). CDR3 DNA sequence: TGTGCCATCAGCTTGGGGGTCGTCTCCGGGGAGCTGTTTTTT. Its translation: CAISLGVVSGELFF.

This clonotype has at least ten counts. The chain is built from TRBV3-1 and TRBJ1-6; possibly TRBD1 for D (5 bases). The length of the CDR3 is 13 residues. Germline assignment: CDR1 LGHDT and CDR2 YNNKEL (reference sequence). Trimming cost V 1 base and J 8 bases, with 6 bases left between them. The CDR3 nucleotides are TGTGCCAGCAGCCAAGGGGGGTATTCACCCCTCCACTTT. It specifies CASSQGGYSPLHF.

V and J are TRBV18 and TRBJ2-3, with 7 bases fitting TRBD1. With V trimmed by 3 bases and J by 2 bases, 11 bases remained unmatched. CDR1 and CDR2 from the germline V gene are KGHSH and LQKENI. The CDR3 runs to 17 residues. CDR3 DNA: TGTGCCAGCTCACCGAGCCGGGTGACAGGGTTCACAGATACGCAGTATTTT. Protein: CASSPSRVTGFTDTQYF.

There are many counts of this clonotype. The chain carries TRBV7-6 and TRBJ2-7; D not certain. The CDR3 runs 13 residues. Trimming removed 5 bases from V and 4 bases from J, with 12 bases in between. CDR1 and CDR2 from the germline V gene are SGHVS and FNYEAQ. This CDR3 reads CASSASEVYEQYF. The CDR3 DNA reads TGTGCCAGCAGCGCTAGTGAGGTGTACGAGCAGTACTTC.

This clonotype turned up a few times. One end of the junction varies from germline; a read error may be responsible. This chain connects TRBV12-3 or TRBV12-4 to TRBJ2-1; 14 positions agree with TRBD2. This CDR3 has 19 amino acids. For the CDR3, the DNA is TGTGCCTGCAGTTTCTCCGGGACTAGCGGGGGCCGCGCCGGCAATGAGCAGTTCTTC. This gives the protein CACSFSGTSGGRAGNEQFF.

This clonotype was seen at least ten times. V is TRBV7-2 and J is TRBJ2-7; D remains ambiguous. Germline V CDR1 and CDR2: SGHTA, FQGNSA. With 2 bases removed from V and 1 base from J, the gap between germline ends came to 9 bases. This CDR3 comprises 14 residues. CDR3 sequence reads: CASSLYGDSYEQYF. For the CDR3, the DNA is TGTGCCAGCAGCTTATACGGCGATTCCTACGAGCAGTACTTC.

This clonotype was seen ten or more times. The chain is built from TRBV20-1 and TRBJ2-1, with 14 nucleotides matching TRBD2. V was clipped by 6 bases and J by 7 bases; unmatched bases: 8. The germline CDR1 and CDR2 sequences are DFQATT and SNEGSKA (reference sequence). CDR3 size: 15 residues. The CDR3 loop reads CSAMTSGRVGNEQFF. The CDR3 coding sequence is TGCAGTGCAATGACTAGCGGGAGGGTAGGGAATGAGCAGTTCTTC.

This chain links TRBV18 with TRBJ2-7, with 7 bases aligning to TRBD2. The length of the CDR3 is 14 residues. The V gene end was trimmed by 3 bases and the J gene end by 3 bases; junction bases not matched to a gene: 5. The germline CDR1 and CDR2 sequences are KGHSH and LQKENI. The CDR3: CASSPERGDYEQYF. The CDR3 nucleotides read TGTGCCAGCTCACCCGAACGGGGGGACTACGAGCAGTACTTC.

This chain connects TRBV18 to TRBJ2-3; perhaps TRBD1 as D (6 bases). The germline V gene has CDR1 KGHSH and CDR2 LQKENI. Trimming took 3 bases from V and 2 from J, leaving 15 bases between them. The CDR3 is 16 residues long. As DNA, the CDR3 is TGTGCCAGCTCACCCCAACTTCGACAGGACACAGATACGCAGTATTTT. Protein sequence: CASSPQLRQDTDTQYF.

In its sample, this clonotype was seen many times. This chain joins TRBV5-1 and TRBJ2-1; D possibly corresponds to TRBD2 (7 bases). This CDR3 comprises 16 residues. The germline gives CDR1 SGHRS, CDR2 YFSETQ. Trimming removed 4 bases from V and 5 bases from J, with 19 bases in between. The CDR3 nucleotides read TGCGCCAGCAGCGCAGAGGGGGGGCCGAAAAACAATGAGCAGTTCTTC. Protein product: CASSAEGGPKNNEQFF.

This clonotype was seen many times. Sequence at one end of the junction differs from germline and may be a read error. The chain carries TRBV7-2 and TRBJ1-2; D gene unclear. CDR1 SGHTA and CDR2 FQGNSA come from the germline V gene. CDR3 size: 13 residues. CDR3 DNA: TGTGCCAGCAGCTCTCCCTCCGGACTTGGATTATCCTTC. This translates into CASSSPSGLGLSF.